This T cell receptor (beta chain) was recorded in a study of blood T cell repertoires in COVID-19. CDR1 and CDR2 from the germline V gene are ENHRY and SYGVKD. V gave up 4 bases and J gave up 0 bases; unmatched junction bases: 3. This CDR3 has 16 amino acids. Sequencing used immunoSEQ multiplex PCR; TCRdb keeps in-frame clones, though not all of them. The sample lists 130,000 to 150,000 clones; about 90% were seen once. The J gene is TRBJ2-3, the V gene TRBV10-3, with 11 nucleotides matching TRBD2. The specimen sequenced was peripheral blood. The clonotype originates from a human donor in a cohort sampled during active COVID-19. CDR3 loop: CAISARTSGSTDTQYF. The CDR3 DNA sequence: TGTGCCATCAGTGCACGGACTAGCGGGAGCACAGATACGCAGTATTTT.